The 4 T cell receptor beta chains in this list originate from one sample, sequenced in a study of regulatory T cells in long-lasting Graves disease. iRepertoire HTBI primers and Arm-PCR of CDR3 regions built TCR beta libraries. TCRdb reprocessed the multiplex PCR reads with MiXCR, giving one entry per CDR3 protein. The sample consists of some 330,000 distinct CDR3 sequences, 20% to 25% of them appearing once. The sample's time point: persistent/refractory GD, antithyroid drugs over 5 years with positive TRAb. The TCR library was prepared using RNA isolated from PBMCs. Sequenced material: peripheral blood mononuclear cells (PBMCs), taken when the disease was refractory, from a patient treated with antithyroid drugs. Source of these receptors: a woman in her thirties or forties with Graves disease.

This clonotype came up a few times. The rearrangement joins TRBV12-3 or TRBV12-4 to TRBJ1-1; a possible D gene is TRBD1 (6 bases). The V end was cut by 5 bases, the J end by 1 base, with 11 bases between. The CDR3 consists of 14 residues. The CDR3 loop reads CASSPQTGNTEAFF. For the CDR3, the DNA is TGTGCCAGCAGTCCTCAGACAGGGAACACTGAAGCTTTCTTT.

Here the CDR3 DNA reads TGCAGTGCCGGGACAGGGGGCTATCAGCCCCAGCATTTT. Residues: CSAGTGGYQPQHF. The J gene is TRBJ1-5, the V gene TRBV20-1; 12 nucleotides agree with TRBD1. Per germline, CDR1 DFQATT and CDR2 SNEGSKA (reference sequence). The V and J ends lost 6 bases and 5 bases, in that order; junction bases with no gene match: 2. The CDR3 loop spans 13 amino acids.

This chain uses TRBV2 with TRBJ1-5; no clear D. V was clipped by 5 bases and J by 7 bases, with 12 bases between them. The CDR3 covers 13 residues. CDR1 and CDR2 (germline): SNHLY, FYNNEI. The CDR3 region has the DNA TGTGCCAGCAGTTGGGTGGGAAAGCAGCCCCAGCATTTT. Encoded protein: CASSWVGKQPQHF.

This clonotype came up many times. CDR3 nucleotides: TGTGCCAGCAGTTACTCTACAGGACTTAACACTGAAGCTTTCTTT. Translating it yields CASSYSTGLNTEAFF. The genes are TRBV6-2 or TRBV6-3 and TRBJ1-1; possibly TRBD1 for D (5 bases). The V end lost 0 bases, the J end lost 2 bases, and 10 bases lay between the germline ends. The CDR3 contains 15 residues. The germline gives CDR1 MNHEY, CDR2 SVGEGT.